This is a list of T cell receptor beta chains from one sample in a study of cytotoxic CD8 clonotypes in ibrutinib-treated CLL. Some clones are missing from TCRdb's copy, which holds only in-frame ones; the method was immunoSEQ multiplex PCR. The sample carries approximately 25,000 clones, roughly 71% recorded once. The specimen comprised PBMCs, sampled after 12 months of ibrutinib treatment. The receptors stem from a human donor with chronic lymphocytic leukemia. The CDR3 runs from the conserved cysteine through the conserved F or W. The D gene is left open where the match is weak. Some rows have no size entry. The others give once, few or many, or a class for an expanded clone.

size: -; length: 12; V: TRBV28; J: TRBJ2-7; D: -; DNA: TGTGCCAGCAGGGGACAAGTCTACGAGCAGTACTTC; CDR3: CASRGQVYEQYF
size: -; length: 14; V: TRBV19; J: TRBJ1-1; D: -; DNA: TGTGCCAGTAGGCAGGGTCAGATGAACACTGAAGCTTTCTTT; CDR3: CASRQGQMNTEAFF
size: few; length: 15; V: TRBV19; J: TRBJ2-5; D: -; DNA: TGTGCCAGTAGTATCTCGGCAGGAGGCCAAGAGACCCAGTACTTC; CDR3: CASSISAGGQETQYF
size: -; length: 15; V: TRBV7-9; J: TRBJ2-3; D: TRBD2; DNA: TGTGCCAGCAGCTTGCCGGGGGGGCGCACAGATACGCAGTATTTT; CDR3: CASSLPGGRTDTQYF
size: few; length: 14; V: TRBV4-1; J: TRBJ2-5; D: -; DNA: TGCGCCAGCAGCCAGACGGGACTGGGCGCGACCCAGTACTTC; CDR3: CASSQTGLGATQYF
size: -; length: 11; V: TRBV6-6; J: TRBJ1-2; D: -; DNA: TGTGCCAGCAGTTCCACGGATGGCTACACCTTC; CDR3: CASSSTDGYTF
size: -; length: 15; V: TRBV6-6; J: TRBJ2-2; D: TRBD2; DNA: TGTGCCAGCAGCGTAGCGGGGGGCCCCACCGGGGAGCTGTTTTTT; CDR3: CASSVAGGPTGELFF
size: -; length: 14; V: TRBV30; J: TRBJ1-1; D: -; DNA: TGTGCCTGGAGGCTGAAGGGGGTAGACACTGAAGCTTTCTTT; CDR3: CAWRLKGVDTEAFF
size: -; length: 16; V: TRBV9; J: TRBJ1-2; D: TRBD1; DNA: TGTGCCAGCACCAGACAGGGGGGCTCGTTTGACTATGGCTACACCTTC; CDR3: CASTRQGGSFDYGYTF
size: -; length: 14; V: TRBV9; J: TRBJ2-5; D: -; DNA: TGTGCCAGCAGCGTAGAGGTGGTTAGTGAGACCCAGTACTTC; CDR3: CASSVEVVSETQYF
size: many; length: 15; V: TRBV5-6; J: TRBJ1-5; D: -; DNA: TGTGCCAGCAGCTTGTACGGGGCGAGCAATCAGCCCCAGCATTTT; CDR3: CASSLYGASNQPQHF
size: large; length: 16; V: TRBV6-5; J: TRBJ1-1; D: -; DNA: TGTGCCAGCAGTTACTCGGGGGGCACGGGGAACACTGAAGCTTTCTTT; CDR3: CASSYSGGTGNTEAFF
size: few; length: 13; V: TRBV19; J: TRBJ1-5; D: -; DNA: TGTGCCAGCCGACTACAGGTCAATCAGCCCCAGCATTTT; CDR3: CASRLQVNQPQHF
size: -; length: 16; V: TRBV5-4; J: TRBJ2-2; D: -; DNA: TGTGCCAGCAGCCGTAACTCCGGGAGGAACACCGGGGAGCTGTTTTTT; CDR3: CASSRNSGRNTGELFF
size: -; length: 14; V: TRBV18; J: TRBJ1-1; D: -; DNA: TGTGCCAGCTCACCACCACATAGCCGACTTGAAGCTTTCTTT; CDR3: CASSPPHSRLEAFF
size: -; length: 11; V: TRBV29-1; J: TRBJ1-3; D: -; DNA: TGCAGCGGCGGACAGGGAAACACCATATATTTT; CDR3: CSGGQGNTIYF
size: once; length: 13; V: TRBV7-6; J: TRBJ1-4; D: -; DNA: TGTGCCAGCAGCTTAGAGGGGGGGGAAAAACTGTTTTTT; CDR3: CASSLEGGEKLFF
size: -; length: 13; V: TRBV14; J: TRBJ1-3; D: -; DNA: TGTGCCTGTGGGTCCAACTCTGGAAACACCATATATTTT; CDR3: CACGSNSGNTIYF
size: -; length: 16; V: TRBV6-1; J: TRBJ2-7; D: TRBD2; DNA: TGTGCCAGCAGTGAAATAGCGGGTGGGATGTCCTACGAGCAGTACTTC; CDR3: CASSEIAGGMSYEQYF
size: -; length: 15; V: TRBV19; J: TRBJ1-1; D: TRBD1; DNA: TGTGCCAGTAGTTCAGGGGGGCTCATGAACACTGAAGCTTTCTTT; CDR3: CASSSGGLMNTEAFF
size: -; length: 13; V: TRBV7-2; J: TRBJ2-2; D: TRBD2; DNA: TGTGCCAGCAGCTTGGGGGGGACCGGGGAGCTGTTTTTT; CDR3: CASSLGGTGELFF
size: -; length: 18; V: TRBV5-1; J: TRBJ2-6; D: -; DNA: TGCGCCAGCAGCTTTTATCCGGACGGCAACTCTGGGGCCAACGTCCTGACTTTC; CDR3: CASSFYPDGNSGANVLTF
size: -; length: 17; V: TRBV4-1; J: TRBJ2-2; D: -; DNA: TGCGCCAGCACCAGGGGCGGCGGGGGCTCGTTTACCGGGGAGCTGTTTTTT; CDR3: CASTRGGGGSFTGELFF
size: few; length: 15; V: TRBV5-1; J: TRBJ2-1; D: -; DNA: TGCGCCAGCAGCTTGGCAGGTACGGGATTAGGTGAGCAGTTCTTC; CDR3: CASSLAGTGLGEQFF
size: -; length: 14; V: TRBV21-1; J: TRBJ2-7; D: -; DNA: TGTGCCAGCAGCAAAGTCGGCAGGGGATACGGGCAGTACTTC; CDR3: CASSKVGRGYGQYF
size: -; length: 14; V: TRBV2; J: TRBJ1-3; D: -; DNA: TGTGCCAGCCGCGCAACATCTTCTGGAAACACCATATATTTT; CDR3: CASRATSSGNTIYF
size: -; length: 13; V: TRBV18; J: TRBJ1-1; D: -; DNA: TGTGCCAGCTCACCGGACGACAGGACTGAAGCTTTCTTT; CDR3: CASSPDDRTEAFF
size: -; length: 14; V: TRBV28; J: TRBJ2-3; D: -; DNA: TGTGCCAGCAGTCCGATACTACCCACAGATACGCAGTATTTT; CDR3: CASSPILPTDTQYF
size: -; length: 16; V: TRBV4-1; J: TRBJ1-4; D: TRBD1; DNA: TGCGCCAGCAGCCAAGATAGGGACAGTGGGATTGAAAAACTGTTTTTT; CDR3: CASSQDRDSGIEKLFF